In this sample, the clone carrying this T cell receptor (beta chain) turned up a few times. Its antigen remains unidentified. Researchers built TCR beta libraries using quantitative 5'-RACE with molecular barcodes. TCRdb used MiXCR to reprocess the 5' RACE reads, holding one entry per CDR3 protein. The repertoire holds 200,000 or so distinct CDR3 sequences, with 10% to 15% as singletons. This entry belongs to a study of CD8 T cells in ankylosing spondylitis. Study outcomes and limitations: Clones that were linked to disease were CD8+ and were relatively rare in peripheral blood.

This CDR3 region has 10 residues. V lost 1 base and J 10 bases, leaving 4 bases between the germline ends. Germline CDR1 is SEHNR and CDR2 is FQNEAQ (reference sequence). Sequenced sample: blood, either unsorted or a sorted T cell fraction (not recorded which). This sequence originates from a female donor with ankylosing spondylitis or in good health (not recorded which). The genes are TRBV7-9 and TRBJ1-1; D unresolved. CDR3 sequence: CASSLDRAFF. As DNA, the CDR3 is TGTGCCAGCAGCTTAGATCGAGCTTTCTTT.